The present T cell receptor (beta chain) was sequenced within a study of T cells in Graves' hyperthyroidism and ophthalmopathy. Study results and limitations: Before onset, ophthalmopathy was predicted by the model a median around 6.2 months earlier.

In the case of this clonotype: Its antigen is undetermined.

Trimming took 4 bases from V and 7 from J; bases not matched to a gene: 6. The CDR3 has 14 residues. Germline lookup yields CDR1 MDHEN and CDR2 SYDVKM. Template material for amplifying TCR beta CDR3 regions consisted of RNA transcripts. First-round RT-PCR of the TCR CDR3 relied on the HTBI primer set. From the multiplex PCR reads, TCRdb called clonotypes with MiXCR, one entry per CDR3 protein. The sample shows under 350,000 distinct CDR3 sequences, 20% to 25% of them seen only once. The hyperthyroidism was newly diagnosed and had lasted under 2 months; the patients were aged 18 to 65. Uncontrolled infection, other autoimmune disease, pregnancy or lactation led to exclusion.

The sample comprised blood. This clonotype was sampled from a woman in her 50s with Graves' hyperthyroidism. The rearrangement uses TRBV28 and TRBJ1-5; 8 positions agree with TRBD1. This CDR3 reads CASSSGQGIQPQHF. CDR3 bases: TGTGCCAGCAGTTCCGGACAGGGCATCCAGCCCCAGCATTTT.